One T cell receptor (beta chain) is described in this entry. Its antigen is not identified. This entry comes from a study of CD8+ T cells in alopecia areata. The overall study: Patients in the treated group were given tofacitinib by mouth, 5 to 10 mg twice a day.

Germline loops: CDR1 MNHEY, CDR2 SVGAGI. V was trimmed by 0 bases and J by 7 bases, leaving 13 bases between them. The CDR3 length is 16 residues. It was cDNA, reverse transcribed from extracted RNA, that served as the sequencing template. The protocol was immunoSEQ multiplex PCR, while the TCRdb copy is restricted to in-frame clones and leaves out a portion. The sample contains 200,000 to 250,000 clones, about two fifths of which appear only once. Specified treatment: oral pan-JAK inhibitor, 5-10 mg twice daily. In alopecia areata patients, both lesional scalp punch biopsies and peripheral blood were collected. Both CD4+ and CD8+ T cells were separated by sorting PBMCs. Overall study results and limits: Tofacitinib significantly decreased scalp clonality and expanded CD8+ clones among top 100.

The rearrangement uses TRBV6-5 and TRBJ1-6, with a tentative D call TRBD1 (6 bases). The sequence was obtained from a human donor with alopecia areata. Sequenced material: CD4+ T cells sorted from blood, taken at approximately week 34, from a patient treated with tofacitinib. The DNA of the CDR3 is TGTGCCAGCAGTTACTCGACGGGACATAAAAATTCACCCCTCCACTTT. Amino acid sequence: CASSYSTGHKNSPLHF.